This TCR beta chain came from a study of blood T cell repertoires in COVID-19. Study-level information: There were acute and convalescent COVID-19 samples, and they came from the United States, Italy and Spain. T cells, B-cell-depleted T cells, or PBMCs supplied cDNA or gDNA.

The protocol was immunoSEQ multiplex PCR, while the TCRdb copy is restricted to in-frame clones and leaves out a portion. The sample consists of around 280,000 clones, roughly 87% of them appearing once. Per germline, CDR1 SGHTA and CDR2 FQGNSA. The ends lost 5 bases at V and 4 bases at J; junction bases unmatched: 7. The CDR3 is 15 amino acids. Sequencing used peripheral blood. The sequence was obtained from a woman between 45 and 60 years old who had recovered from COVID-19. The V call is TRBV7-2, the J call TRBJ2-1, with 8 positions matching TRBD1. Written as DNA, the CDR3 is TGTGCCAGCAGCAGGCGACAGGGGCAGTACAATGAGCAGTTCTTC. Translating it yields CASSRRQGQYNEQFF.